The present T cell receptor beta chain was sequenced within a study of a mutant IDH1 vaccine in newly diagnosed glioma. Time point meaning: week 47, end of study. Topical imiquimod accompanied each vaccine dose, which consisted of 300 ug of mutant IDH1 20-mer peptide. Clones were sequenced by immunoSEQ multiplex PCR, and TCRdb holds only the in-frame ones, with some missing. The profile covers 45,000 to 55,000 clones, with around 85% appearing a single time and about 4.3% taken by the ten largest. The table lists this clone with a count of one. The antigen remains unidentified. The sequenced sample was PBMCs, obtained from a glioma patient whose treatment included an IDH1 peptide vaccine. The clonotype originates from a woman aged 25 to 39 with glioma. Some clones in this sample may be carry-over from other donors' samples.

CDR3 coding DNA: TGTGCCAGCTCCGCCACGACCCCCTCTGGAAACACCATATATTTT. Translating it yields CASSATTPSGNTIYF. V is TRBV6-5 and J is TRBJ1-3; D is unresolved. This CDR3 region has 15 residues. The V gene's germline CDR1 is MNHEY and CDR2 SVGAGI. V lost 8 bases, J lost 0 bases, and 14 bases lay in between.